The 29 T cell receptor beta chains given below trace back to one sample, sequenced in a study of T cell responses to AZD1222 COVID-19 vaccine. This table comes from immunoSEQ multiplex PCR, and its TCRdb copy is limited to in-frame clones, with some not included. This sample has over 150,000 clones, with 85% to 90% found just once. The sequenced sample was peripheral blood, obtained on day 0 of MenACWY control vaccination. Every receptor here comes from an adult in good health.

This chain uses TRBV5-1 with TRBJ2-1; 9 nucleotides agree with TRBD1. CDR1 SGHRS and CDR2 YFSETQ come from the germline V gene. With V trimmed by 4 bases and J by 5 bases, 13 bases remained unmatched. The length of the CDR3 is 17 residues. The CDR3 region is CASSRLTAGQGNNEQFF. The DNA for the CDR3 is TGCGCCAGCAGCCGTCTAACTGCGGGACAGGGAAACAATGAGCAGTTCTTC.

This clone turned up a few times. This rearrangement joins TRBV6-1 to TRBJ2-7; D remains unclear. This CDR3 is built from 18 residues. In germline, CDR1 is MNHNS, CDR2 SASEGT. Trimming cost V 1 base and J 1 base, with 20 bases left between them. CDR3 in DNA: TGTGCCAGCAGTGAAGGTGTTGCAGGCCCACCACATTCCTACGAGCAGTACGTC. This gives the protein CASSEGVAGPPHSYEQYV.

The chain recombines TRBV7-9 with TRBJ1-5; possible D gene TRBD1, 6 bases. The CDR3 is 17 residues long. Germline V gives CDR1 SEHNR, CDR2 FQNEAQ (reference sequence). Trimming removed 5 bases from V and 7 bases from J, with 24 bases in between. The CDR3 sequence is CASSIPQGRGKRQPQHF. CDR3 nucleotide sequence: TGTGCCAGCAGCATACCACAGGGAAGGGGGAAAAGACAGCCCCAGCATTTT. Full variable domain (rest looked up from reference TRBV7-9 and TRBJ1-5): DTGVSQNPRHKITKRGQNVTFRCDPISEHNRLYWYRQTLGQGPEFLTYFQNEAQLEKSRLLSDRFSAERPKGSFSTLEIQRTEQGDSAMYLCASSIPQGRGKRQPQHFGDGTRLSIL.

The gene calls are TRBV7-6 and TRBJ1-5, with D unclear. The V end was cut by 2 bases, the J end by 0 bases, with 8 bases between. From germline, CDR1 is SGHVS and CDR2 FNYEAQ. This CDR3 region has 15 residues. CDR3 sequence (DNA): TGTGCCAGCAGCTTATACCCAGATAGCAATCAGCCCCAGCATTTT. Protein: CASSLYPDSNQPQHF.

The CDR3 sequence is CATSDSRQPVTQYF. CDR3 bases: TGTGCCACCAGTGATTCCCGCCAGCCGGTGACCCAGTACTTC. The V and J genes are TRBV24-1 and TRBJ2-5; D is unresolved. Between the trimmed V and J ends, which lost 2 bases and 7 bases, there was a span of 13 bases. Per the germline V gene, CDR1 is KGHDR and CDR2 is SFDVKD. This CDR3 comprises 14 residues.

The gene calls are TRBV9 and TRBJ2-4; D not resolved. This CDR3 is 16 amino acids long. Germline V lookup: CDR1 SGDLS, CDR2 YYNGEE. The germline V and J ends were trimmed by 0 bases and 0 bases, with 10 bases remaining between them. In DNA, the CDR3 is TGTGCCAGCAGCGTAGGACGGGTACTAGCCAAAAACATTCAGTACTTC. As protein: CASSVGRVLAKNIQYF. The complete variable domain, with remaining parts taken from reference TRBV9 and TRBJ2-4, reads DSGVTQTPKHLITATGQRVTLRCSPRSGDLSVYWYQQSLDQGLQFLIQYYNGEERAKGNILERFSAQQFPDLHSELNLSSLELGDSALYFCASSVGRVLAKNIQYFGAGTRLSVL.

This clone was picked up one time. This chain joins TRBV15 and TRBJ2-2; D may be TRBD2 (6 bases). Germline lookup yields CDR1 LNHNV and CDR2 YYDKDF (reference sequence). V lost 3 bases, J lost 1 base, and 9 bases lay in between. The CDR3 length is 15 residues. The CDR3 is CATSRTSMNTGELFF. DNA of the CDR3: TGTGCCACCAGCAGGACTAGTATGAACACCGGGGAGCTGTTTTTT.

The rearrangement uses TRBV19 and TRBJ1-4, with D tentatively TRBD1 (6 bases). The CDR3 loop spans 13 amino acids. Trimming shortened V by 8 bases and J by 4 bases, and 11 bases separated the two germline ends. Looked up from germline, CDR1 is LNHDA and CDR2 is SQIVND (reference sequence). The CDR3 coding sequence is TGTGCCAGTCGACAGGTTCATAATGAAAAACTGTTTTTT. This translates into CASRQVHNEKLFF.

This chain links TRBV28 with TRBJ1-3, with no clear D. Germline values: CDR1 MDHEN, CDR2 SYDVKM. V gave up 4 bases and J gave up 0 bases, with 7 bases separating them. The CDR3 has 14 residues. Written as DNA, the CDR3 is TGTGCCAGCAGTTGGGTCAACTCTGGAAACACCATATATTTT. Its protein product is CASSWVNSGNTIYF. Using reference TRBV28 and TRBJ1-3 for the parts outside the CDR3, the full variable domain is DVKVTQSSRYLVKRTGEKVFLECVQDMDHENMFWYRQDPGLGLRLIYFSYDVKMKEKGDIPEGYSVSREKKERFSLILESASTNQTSMYLCASSWVNSGNTIYFGEGSWLTVV.

This CDR3 is CASSLESVYGYTF. In DNA form, the CDR3 reads TGCGCCAGCAGCTTGGAGTCGGTCTATGGCTACACCTTC. The chain links TRBV5-1 to TRBJ1-2; D unclear. CDR1 is SGHRS and CDR2 is YFSETQ in the germline V gene. The CDR3 consists of 13 residues. Trimming removed 0 bases at V and 4 bases at J, with 7 bases between.

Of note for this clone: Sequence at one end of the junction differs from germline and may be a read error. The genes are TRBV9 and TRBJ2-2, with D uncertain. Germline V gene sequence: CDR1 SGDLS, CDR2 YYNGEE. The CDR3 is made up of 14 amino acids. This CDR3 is CASNVQGNTGELFF. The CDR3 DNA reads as TGTGCCAGCAACGTACAAGGGAACACCGGGGAGCTGTTTTTT.

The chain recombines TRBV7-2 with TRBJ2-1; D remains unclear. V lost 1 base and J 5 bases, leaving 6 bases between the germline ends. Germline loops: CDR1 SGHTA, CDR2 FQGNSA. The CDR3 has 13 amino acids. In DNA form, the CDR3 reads TGTGCCAGCAGCTTAGTACGGGACAATGAGCAGTTCTTC. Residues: CASSLVRDNEQFF.

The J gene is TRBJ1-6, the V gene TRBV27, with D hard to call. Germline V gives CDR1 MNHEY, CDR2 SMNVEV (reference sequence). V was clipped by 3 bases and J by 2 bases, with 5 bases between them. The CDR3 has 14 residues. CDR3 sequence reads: CASSFRTYNSPLHF. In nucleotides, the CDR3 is TGTGCCAGCAGTTTCCGGACCTATAATTCACCCCTCCACTTT.

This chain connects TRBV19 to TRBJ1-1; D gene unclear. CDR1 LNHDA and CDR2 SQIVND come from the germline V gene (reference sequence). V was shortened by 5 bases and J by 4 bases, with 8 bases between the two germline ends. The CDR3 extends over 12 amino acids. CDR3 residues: CASSVRGTEAFF. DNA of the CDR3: TGTGCCAGTAGTGTGAGAGGCACTGAAGCTTTCTTT.

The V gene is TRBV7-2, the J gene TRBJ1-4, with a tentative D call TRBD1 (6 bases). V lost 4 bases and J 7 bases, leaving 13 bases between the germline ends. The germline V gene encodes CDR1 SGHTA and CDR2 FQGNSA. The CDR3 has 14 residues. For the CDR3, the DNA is TGTGCCAGCAGCTCACAGGGAACCGGTGAAAAACTGTTTTTT. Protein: CASSSQGTGEKLFF. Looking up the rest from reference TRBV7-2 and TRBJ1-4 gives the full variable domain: GAGVSQSPSNKVTEKGKDVELRCDPISGHTALYWYRQSLGQGLEFLIYFQGNSAPDKSGLPSDRFSAERTGGSVSTLTIQRTQQEDSAVYLCASSSQGTGEKLFFGSGTQLSVL.

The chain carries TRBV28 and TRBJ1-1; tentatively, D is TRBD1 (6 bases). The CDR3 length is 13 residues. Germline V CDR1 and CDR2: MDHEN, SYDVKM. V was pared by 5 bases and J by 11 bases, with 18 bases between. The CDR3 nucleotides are TGTGCCAGCAGTCTTCGACAGGTACTGTGGGCTTTCTTT. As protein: CASSLRQVLWAFF.

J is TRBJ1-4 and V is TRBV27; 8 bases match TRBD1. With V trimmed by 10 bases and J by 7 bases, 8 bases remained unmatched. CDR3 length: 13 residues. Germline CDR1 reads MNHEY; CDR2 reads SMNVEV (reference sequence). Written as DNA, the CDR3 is TGTGCCACCTCAAACAGGGGGGGTGAAAAACTGTTTTTT. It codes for CATSNRGGEKLFF.

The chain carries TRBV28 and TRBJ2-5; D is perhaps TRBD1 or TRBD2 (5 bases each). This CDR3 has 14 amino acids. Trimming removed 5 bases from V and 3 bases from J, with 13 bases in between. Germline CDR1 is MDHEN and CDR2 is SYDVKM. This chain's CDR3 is CASSPTVREETQYF. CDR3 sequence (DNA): TGTGCCAGCAGTCCGACAGTGCGGGAAGAGACCCAGTACTTC. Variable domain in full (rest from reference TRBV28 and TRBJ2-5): DVKVTQSSRYLVKRTGEKVFLECVQDMDHENMFWYRQDPGLGLRLIYFSYDVKMKEKGDIPEGYSVSREKKERFSLILESASTNQTSMYLCASSPTVREETQYFGPGTRLLVL.

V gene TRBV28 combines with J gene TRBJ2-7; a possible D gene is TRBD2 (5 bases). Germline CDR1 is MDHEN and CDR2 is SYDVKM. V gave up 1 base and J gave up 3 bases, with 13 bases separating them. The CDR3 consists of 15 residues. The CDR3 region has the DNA TGTGCCAGCAGTTTATTTGAACTAGATCACTACGAGCAGTACGTC. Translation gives CASSLFELDHYEQYV.

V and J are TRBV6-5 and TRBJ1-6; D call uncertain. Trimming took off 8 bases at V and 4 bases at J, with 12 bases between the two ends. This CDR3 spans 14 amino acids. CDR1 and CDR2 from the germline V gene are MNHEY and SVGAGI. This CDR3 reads CASRPGSYNSPLHF. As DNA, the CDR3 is TGTGCCAGCCGTCCAGGATCTTATAATTCACCCCTCCACTTT.

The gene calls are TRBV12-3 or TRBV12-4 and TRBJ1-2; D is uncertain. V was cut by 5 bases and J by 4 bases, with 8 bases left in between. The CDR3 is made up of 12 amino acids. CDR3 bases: TGTGCCAGCAGTCAGACCCGCTATGGCTACACCTTC. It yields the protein CASSQTRYGYTF.

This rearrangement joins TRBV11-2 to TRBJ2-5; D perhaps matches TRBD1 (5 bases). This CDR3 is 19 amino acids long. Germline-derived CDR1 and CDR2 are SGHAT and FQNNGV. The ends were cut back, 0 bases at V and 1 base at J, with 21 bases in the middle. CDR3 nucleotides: TGTGCCAGCAGCTTAGATCTTATCGGTGTCAGGGTTCCCCAAGAGACCCAGTACTTC. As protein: CASSLDLIGVRVPQETQYF.

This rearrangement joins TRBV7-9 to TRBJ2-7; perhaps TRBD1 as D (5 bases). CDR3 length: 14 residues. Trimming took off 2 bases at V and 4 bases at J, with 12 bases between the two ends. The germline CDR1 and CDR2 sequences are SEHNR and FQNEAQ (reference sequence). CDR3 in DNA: TGTGCCAGCAGCTTACAAGGACACCATTACGAGCAGTACTTC. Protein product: CASSLQGHHYEQYF.

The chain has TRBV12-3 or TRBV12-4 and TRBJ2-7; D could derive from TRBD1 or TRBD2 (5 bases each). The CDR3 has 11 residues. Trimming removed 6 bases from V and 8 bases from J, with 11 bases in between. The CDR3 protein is CASSTWGKQYF. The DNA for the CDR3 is TGTGCCAGCAGCACTTGGGGGAAGCAGTACTTC.

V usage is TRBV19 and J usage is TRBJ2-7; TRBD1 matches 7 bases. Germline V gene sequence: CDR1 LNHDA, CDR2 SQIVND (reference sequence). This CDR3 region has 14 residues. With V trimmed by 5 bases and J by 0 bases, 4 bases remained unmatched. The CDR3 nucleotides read TGTGCCAGTAGTCCCGGGGACAGCTCCTACGAGCAGTACGTC. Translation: CASSPGDSSYEQYV.

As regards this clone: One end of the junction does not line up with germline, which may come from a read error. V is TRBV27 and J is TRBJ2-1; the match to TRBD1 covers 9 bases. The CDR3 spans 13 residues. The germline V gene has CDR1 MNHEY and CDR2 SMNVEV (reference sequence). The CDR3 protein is CASTGGARGEQFF. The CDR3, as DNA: TGCGCCAGCACAGGGGGCGCCCGGGGTGAGCAGTTCTTC.

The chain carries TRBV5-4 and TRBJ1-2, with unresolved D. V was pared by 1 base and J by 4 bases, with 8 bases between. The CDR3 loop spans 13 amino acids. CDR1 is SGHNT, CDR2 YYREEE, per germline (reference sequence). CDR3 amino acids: CASSLTEAYGYTF. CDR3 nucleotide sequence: TGTGCCAGCAGCTTGACAGAAGCCTATGGCTACACCTTC.

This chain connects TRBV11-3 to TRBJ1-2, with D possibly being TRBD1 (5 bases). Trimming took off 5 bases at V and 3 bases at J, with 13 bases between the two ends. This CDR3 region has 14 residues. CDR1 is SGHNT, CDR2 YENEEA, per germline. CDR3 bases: TGTGCCAGCAGCCCCCAGGGAACCGACTATGGCTACACCTTC. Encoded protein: CASSPQGTDYGYTF. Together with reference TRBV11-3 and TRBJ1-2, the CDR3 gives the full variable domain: EAGVVQSPRYKIIEKKQPVAFWCNPISGHNTLYWYLQNLGQGPELLIRYENEEAVDDSQLPKDRFSAERLKGVDSTLKIQPAELGDSAVYLCASSPQGTDYGYTFGSGTRLTVV.

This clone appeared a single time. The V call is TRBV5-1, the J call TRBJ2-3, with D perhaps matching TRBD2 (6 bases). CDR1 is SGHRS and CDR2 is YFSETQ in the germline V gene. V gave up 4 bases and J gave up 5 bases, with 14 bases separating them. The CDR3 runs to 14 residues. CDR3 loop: CASSLGGLEDTQYF. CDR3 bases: TGCGCCAGCAGCCTTGGGGGGTTGGAAGATACGCAGTATTTT.